The entry that follows covers one T cell receptor beta chain sequence. Its cognate antigen is unknown. This sample is drawn from a study of radiotherapy plus CTLA-4 blockade in lung cancer. Study-wide results and caveats: Expansion of tumor-derived TCR clones was observed in blood after radiotherapy plus ipilimumab.

V lost 4 bases and J 8 bases, leaving 21 bases between the germline ends. The CDR3 totals 15 residues. In germline, CDR1 is SGHNT, CDR2 YYREEE (reference sequence). This table comes from immunoSEQ multiplex PCR, and its TCRdb copy is limited to in-frame clones, with some not included. Of tens of thousands of clones in the sample, 60% to 80% are singletons; the top ten hold roughly 3%. This TCR derives from a human donor with non-small cell lung cancer whose response to radiotherapy plus ipilimumab could not be evaluated. The source was peripheral blood, collected from a patient treated with radiotherapy plus ipilimumab. The gene calls are TRBV5-4 and TRBJ1-2; D is undetermined. CDR3 region: CASSPPRTPAGGYTF. The DNA for the CDR3 is TGTGCCAGCAGCCCCCCCCGTACTCCGGCGGGAGGCTACACCTTC.